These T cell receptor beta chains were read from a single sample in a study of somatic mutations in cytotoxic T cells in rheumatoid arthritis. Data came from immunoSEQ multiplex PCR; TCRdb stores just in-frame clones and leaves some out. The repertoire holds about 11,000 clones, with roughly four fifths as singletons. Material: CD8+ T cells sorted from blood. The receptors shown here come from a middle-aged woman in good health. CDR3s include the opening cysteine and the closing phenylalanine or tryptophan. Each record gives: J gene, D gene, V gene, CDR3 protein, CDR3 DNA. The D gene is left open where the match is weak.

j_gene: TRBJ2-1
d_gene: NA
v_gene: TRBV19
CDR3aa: CASSIDTSLYNEQFF
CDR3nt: TGTGCCAGTAGTATAGATACGAGCTTATACAATGAGCAGTTCTTC

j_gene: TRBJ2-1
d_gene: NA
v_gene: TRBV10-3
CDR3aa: CAIRPDSSAYNEQFF
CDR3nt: TGTGCCATCAGGCCCGACAGTTCTGCCTACAATGAGCAGTTCTTC

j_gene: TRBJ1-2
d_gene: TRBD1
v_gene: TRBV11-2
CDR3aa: CASSPPDRGIFYGYTF
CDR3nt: TGTGCCAGCAGCCCCCCTGACAGGGGAATTTTCTATGGCTACACCTTC

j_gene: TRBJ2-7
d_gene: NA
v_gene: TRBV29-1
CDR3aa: CSVEHHDSYEQYF
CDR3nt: TGCAGCGTTGAACATCACGACTCCTACGAGCAGTACTTC

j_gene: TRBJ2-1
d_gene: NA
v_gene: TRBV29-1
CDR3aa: CSVTKGVDEQFF
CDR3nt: TGCAGCGTGACAAAAGGAGTCGATGAGCAGTTCTTC

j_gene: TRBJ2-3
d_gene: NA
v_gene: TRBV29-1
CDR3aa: CSVDFSGTSDTQYF
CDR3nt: TGCAGCGTTGACTTCTCTGGGACATCAGATACGCAGTATTTT

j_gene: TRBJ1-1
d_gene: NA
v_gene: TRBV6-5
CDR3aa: CASTYSGMGNTEAFF
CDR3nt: TGTGCCAGCACCTATTCAGGGATGGGGAACACTGAAGCTTTCTTT

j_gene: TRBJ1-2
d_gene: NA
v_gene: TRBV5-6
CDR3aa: CASNPGTVYYGYTF
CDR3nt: TGTGCCAGCAACCCCGGGACCGTCTACTATGGCTACACCTTC

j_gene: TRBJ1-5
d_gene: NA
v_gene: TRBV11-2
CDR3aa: CASSLDSGANQPQHF
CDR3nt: TGTGCCAGCAGCTTAGACAGCGGAGCTAATCAGCCCCAGCATTTT

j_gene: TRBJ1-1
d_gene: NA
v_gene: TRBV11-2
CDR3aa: CASSLWAGNDLRLNTEAFF
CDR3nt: TGTGCCAGCAGCTTATGGGCAGGGAACGACCTGAGGTTGAACACTGAAGCTTTCTTT

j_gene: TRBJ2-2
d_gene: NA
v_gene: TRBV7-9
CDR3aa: CASSLGIWENTGELFF
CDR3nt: TGTGCCAGCAGCTTAGGTATTTGGGAGAACACCGGGGAGCTGTTTTTT

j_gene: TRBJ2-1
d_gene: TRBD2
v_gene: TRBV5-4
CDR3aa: CAGVEGGSMNNEQFF
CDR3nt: TGTGCCGGGGTCGAGGGCGGGAGCATGAACAATGAGCAGTTCTTC

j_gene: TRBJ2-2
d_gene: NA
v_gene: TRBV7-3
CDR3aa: CASSLGGAGELFF
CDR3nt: TGTGCCAGCAGCTTAGGAGGGGCCGGGGAGCTGTTTTTT

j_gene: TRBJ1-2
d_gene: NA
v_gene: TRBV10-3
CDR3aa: CASSHLTGFAGYTF
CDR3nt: TGTGCCAGCAGCCACCTCACAGGGTTTGCCGGCTACACCTTC